The 5 T cell receptor beta chains presented below share a single source sample, sequenced in a study of neurological immune-mediated disorders. TCRdb recomputed calls from the 5' RACE reads with MiXCR, one row per CDR3 protein. Here the sample spans about 62,000 distinct CDR3 sequences, about 3.7% being singletons. Sequencing was performed on PBMCs. The receptors were sampled from a woman aged 50 to 65 with multiple sclerosis.

This clonotype was picked up many times. The chain has TRBV20-1 and TRBJ2-1; D is possibly TRBD1 or TRBD2 (5 bases each). The V gene lost 5 bases and the J gene lost 5 bases, with 13 bases spanning the gap. The CDR3 extends over 13 amino acids. Germline CDR1 reads DFQATT; CDR2 reads SNEGSKA (reference sequence). CDR3 sequence: CSAGSGTHNEQFF. In DNA form, the CDR3 reads TGCAGTGCTGGCTCCGGGACCCACAATGAGCAGTTCTTC.

This clonotype was detected many times. The V call is TRBV6-2 or TRBV6-3, the J call TRBJ2-2; unclear D gene. Germline V gene sequence: CDR1 MNHEY, CDR2 SVGEGT. Between the trimmed V and J ends, which lost 2 bases and 6 bases, there was a span of 1 base. CDR3 length: 11 residues. CDR3 residues: CASSYPGELFF. The CDR3 coding sequence is TGTGCCAGCAGTTACCCCGGGGAGCTGTTTTTT.

This clonotype was counted ten times or more. V is TRBV5-1 and J is TRBJ2-2; D is undetermined. V lost 0 bases, J lost 6 bases, and 6 bases lay in between. The CDR3 length is 13 residues. Germline V gives CDR1 SGHRS, CDR2 YFSETQ. The DNA of the CDR3 is TGCGCCAGCAGCTTGGAAGCCGCCGGGGAGCTGTTTTTT. It codes for CASSLEAAGELFF.

This clonotype was found many times. The chain recombines TRBV7-9 with TRBJ1-1, with D perhaps matching TRBD1 (5 bases). Germline V CDR1 and CDR2: SEHNR, FQNEAQ (reference sequence). V lost 5 bases, J lost 6 bases, and 13 bases lay in between. The CDR3 loop spans 13 amino acids. CDR3 sequence (DNA): TGTGCCAGCAGCACGGACACAGACGCTGAAGCTTTCTTT. Amino acid sequence: CASSTDTDAEAFF.

This clonotype was counted at least ten times. V and J are TRBV7-2 and TRBJ1-3; D call uncertain. Germline CDR1 is SGHTA and CDR2 is FQGNSA. Deletions cut 5 bases from V and 8 bases from J, with 10 bases between. CDR3 length: 12 residues. CDR3 coding DNA: TGTGCCAGCAGCCCGATTAAGGACACCATATATTTT. This translates into CASSPIKDTIYF.